The 4 T cell receptor beta chains below were found in one sample sequenced in a study of OX40 agonist ivuxolimab in advanced cancers. Repertoires were generated with immunoSEQ multiplex PCR, while TCRdb's copy carries only in-frame clones and drops some. The sample yields about 150,000 clones, around 94% seen once. The specimen was CD4+ or CD8+ T cells sorted from blood, collected in a trial of the OX40 agonist ivuxolimab. Receptor source: an adult with an advanced solid tumor such as melanoma, head and neck, liver or kidney cancer.

J is TRBJ2-7 and V is TRBV10-1; D gene unclear. The CDR3 runs to 15 residues. Germline loops: CDR1 WNHNN, CDR2 SYGVQD (reference sequence). Trimming shortened V by 1 base and J by 1 base, and 11 bases separated the two germline ends. For the CDR3, the DNA is TGCGCCAGCAGTGAGTACAAGGCAAATTCCTACGAGCAGTACTTC. Amino acids: CASSEYKANSYEQYF.

The chain couples TRBV19 to TRBJ2-5; no clear D. Germline V lookup: CDR1 LNHDA, CDR2 SQIVND (reference sequence). The CDR3 runs 15 residues. V lost 2 bases and J lost 5, with 15 bases in between. CDR3 protein: CASSIIVAGRETQYF. DNA of the CDR3: TGTGCCAGTAGTATAATTGTGGCAGGACGGGAGACCCAGTACTTC. Supplemented by reference TRBV19 and TRBJ2-5, the full variable domain reads DGGITQSPKYLFRKEGQNVTLSCEQNLNHDAMYWYRQDPGQGLRLIYYSQIVNDFQKGDIAEGYSVSREKKESFPLTVTSAQKNPTAFYLCASSIIVAGRETQYFGPGTRLLVL.

The J gene is TRBJ2-4, the V gene TRBV7-8; 8 nucleotides agree with TRBD1. V lost 1 base and J lost 7; bases outside the gene matches: 6. This CDR3 region has 15 residues. Germline CDR1 and CDR2: SGHVS and FQNEAQ. As DNA, the CDR3 is TGTGCCAGCAGCTTAGAGGCAGGGGGCTTTAACATTCAGTACTTC. It translates to CASSLEAGGFNIQYF.

V and J are TRBV6-6 and TRBJ2-5; TRBD1 or TRBD2 may be the D gene (6 bases each). Germline CDR1 is MNHNY and CDR2 is SVGAGI (reference sequence). Trimming took off 3 bases at V and 5 bases at J, with 13 bases between the two ends. CDR3 length: 14 residues. This CDR3 reads CASSYGGRAETQYF. In DNA form, the CDR3 reads TGTGCCAGCAGTTATGGGGGGCGGGCCGAGACCCAGTACTTC.